Each of the 22 T cell receptor beta chains below was sequenced from the same sample in a study of blood T cell repertoires in COVID-19. TCRdb keeps only in-frame clones here, not all; method: immunoSEQ multiplex PCR. The sample contains over 150,000 clones, 85% to 95% of which appear only once. The specimen was peripheral blood. The receptors here all came from a man aged 50 to 60 with acute or convalescent COVID-19.

The V call is TRBV15, the J call TRBJ1-1, with 9 positions matching TRBD1. CDR3 length: 15 amino acids. V lost 1 base, J lost 1 base, and 1 base stayed unmatched. The germline gives CDR1 LNHNV, CDR2 YYDKDF (reference sequence). The CDR3: CATSRGGQGNTEAFF. The CDR3 DNA reads TGTGCCACCAGCAGAGGGGGACAGGGGAACACTGAAGCTTTCTTT.

J is TRBJ1-5 and V is TRBV3-1 (or the pseudogene TRBV3-2), with 7 bases fitting TRBD1. Germline CDR1 reads LGHDT; CDR2 reads YNNKEL (reference sequence). The CDR3 length is 16 residues. V dropped 0 bases and J dropped 3; count of bases not matched to a gene: 5. The CDR3 coding sequence is TGTGCCAGCAGCCAAGATTTAGGGGGCTTCAATCAGCCCCAGCATTTT. It is translated as CASSQDLGGFNQPQHF.

The chain employs TRBV10-2 and TRBJ1-1; D gene uncertain. The V and J ends lost 9 bases and 1 base respectively, with 12 bases between them. Germline assignment: CDR1 WSHSY and CDR2 SAAADI. The CDR3 sequence is 13 residues long. DNA for the CDR3: TGCGCCAGTAGCCGAACTGGGAACACTGAAGCTTTCTTT. Translating gives CASSRTGNTEAFF.

The chain carries TRBV28 and TRBJ1-1; the D gene is possibly TRBD1 (5 bases). V lost 8 bases, J lost 0 bases, and 16 bases lay in between. Germline CDR1 and CDR2: MDHEN and SYDVKM. The CDR3 runs to 15 residues. The CDR3 region has the DNA TGTGCCAGCGGGGCGCCCGATGACATGAACACTGAAGCTTTCTTT. It encodes CASGAPDDMNTEAFF.

This clone was counted a single time. This chain uses TRBV19 with TRBJ1-5, with TRBD1 as a possible D gene (6 bases). The CDR3 is 14 residues long. Germline V gene data show CDR1 as LNHDA and CDR2 as SQIVND (reference sequence). With 8 bases removed from V and 0 bases from J, the gap between germline ends came to 11 bases. CDR3 in amino acids: CASQGPNSNQPQHF. CDR3 coding DNA: TGTGCCAGTCAGGGGCCCAATAGCAATCAGCCCCAGCATTTT. Full variable domain (outside the CDR3, taken from reference TRBV19 and TRBJ1-5): DGGITQSPKYLFRKEGQNVTLSCEQNLNHDAMYWYRQDPGQGLRLIYYSQIVNDFQKGDIAEGYSVSREKKESFPLTVTSAQKNPTAFYLCASQGPNSNQPQHFGDGTRLSIL.

The chain is built from TRBV6-5 and TRBJ2-7; 8 nucleotides match TRBD2. Germline CDR1 MNHEY, CDR2 SVGAGI. Losses at the gene ends were 6 bases for V and 2 bases for J; bases not matched to a gene: 0. The CDR3 totals 12 residues. As DNA, the CDR3 is TGTGCCAGCAGAGCGGGAGCCTACGAGCAGTACTTC. Its protein product is CASRAGAYEQYF.

The V and J genes are TRBV7-9 and TRBJ1-4, with D unresolved. Trimming left V 1 base short and J 8 bases short, with 5 bases between. The CDR3 totals 12 residues. From germline, CDR1 is SEHNR and CDR2 FQNEAQ (reference sequence). The CDR3 region has the DNA TGTGCCAGCAGCTTAGTCGAGGAAAAACTGTTTTTT. Protein: CASSLVEEKLFF.

The rearrangement links TRBV4-2 to TRBJ1-5; 8 positions match TRBD1. The germline V gene has CDR1 LGHNA and CDR2 YNFKEQ. This CDR3 comprises 15 residues. The J segment lost 3 bases and the V segment lost 4 bases, leaving 5 bases of the junction unmatched. CDR3: CASSPAGQDNQPQHF. The CDR3 bases are TGTGCCAGCAGCCCAGCGGGACAGGACAATCAGCCCCAGCATTTT.

The J gene is TRBJ1-5, the V gene TRBV3-1 (or the pseudogene TRBV3-2); 7 nucleotides agree with TRBD1. CDR3 length equals 13 residues. V dropped 2 bases and J dropped 12; count of bases not matched to a gene: 7. The germline V gene encodes CDR1 LGHDT and CDR2 YNNKEL (reference sequence). This CDR3 reads CASSQNRDSGQHF. The CDR3 region has the DNA TGTGCCAGCAGCCAAAACCGGGACAGCGGCCAGCATTTT.

This clone appeared once. The V and J genes are TRBV27 and TRBJ2-1; 8 bases align to TRBD2. The length of the CDR3 is 17 residues. After removal of 2 bases from V and 8 bases from J, the junction contained 14 bases not matched to a gene. Per germline, CDR1 MNHEY and CDR2 SMNVEV (reference sequence). The CDR3 is CASSLPRQRESVDEQFF. CDR3 DNA sequence: TGTGCCAGCAGTTTACCCCGCCAGCGGGAGAGTGTAGATGAGCAGTTCTTC.

This clone was seen only once. The rearrangement joins TRBV27 to TRBJ2-7; 7 bases line up with TRBD1. The V and J ends lost 5 bases and 2 bases, in that order; junction bases with no gene match: 12. From germline, CDR1 is MNHEY and CDR2 SMNVEV (reference sequence). CDR3 length: 16 residues. The CDR3 loop is CASSPTGTAFPYEQYF. Here the CDR3 DNA reads TGTGCCAGCAGTCCAACCGGGACAGCGTTTCCCTACGAGCAGTACTTC.

The chain carries TRBV6-2 or TRBV6-3 and TRBJ1-5; TRBD1 matches 7 bases. With V trimmed by 2 bases and J by 3 bases, 13 bases remained unmatched. This CDR3 is built from 18 residues. Germline V gene lookup returns CDR1 MNHEY and CDR2 SVGEGT. CDR3 DNA: TGTGCCAGCAGTTACGTGATCCGGGACAGTGGGGCCAATCAGCCCCAGCATTTT. Encoded protein: CASSYVIRDSGANQPQHF.

The J gene is TRBJ1-3, the V gene TRBV5-8; D is unresolved. Germline V gene lookup returns CDR1 SGHTS and CDR2 YDEGEE. Deletions cut 1 base from V and 3 bases from J, with 8 bases between. This CDR3 is 14 amino acids long. The CDR3 DNA sequence: TGTGCCAGCAGCTTGTCACAGCTTGGAAACACCATATATTTT. Protein sequence: CASSLSQLGNTIYF.

The chain joins TRBV7-6 to TRBJ1-3; TRBD1 agrees at 10 bases. Germline V gene lookup returns CDR1 SGHVS and CDR2 FNYEAQ. Trimming took 4 bases from V and 2 from J; bases not matched to a gene: 17. The length of the CDR3 is 20 residues. DNA for the CDR3: TGTGCCAGCAGCTCCAGAACCGGGAAGACAGGGGGCTTAGCTGGAAACACCATATATTTT. This codes for CASSSRTGKTGGLAGNTIYF. The whole variable domain, remainder taken from reference TRBV7-6 and TRBJ1-3, is GAGVSQSPRYKVTKRGQDVALRCDPISGHVSLYWYRQALGQGPEFLTYFNYEAQQDKSGLPNDRFSAERPEGSISTLTIQRTEQRDSAMYRCASSSRTGKTGGLAGNTIYFGEGSWLTVV.

This chain connects TRBV2 to TRBJ2-7; no reliable D call. The V end was cut by 0 bases, the J end by 4 bases, with 7 bases between. Germline CDR1 reads SNHLY; CDR2 reads FYNNEI. The CDR3 covers 13 residues. DNA of the CDR3: TGTGCCAGCAGTGAAGCATTTCGGTACGAGCAGTACTTC. Amino acids: CASSEAFRYEQYF. Full variable domain (remainder filled in from reference TRBV2 and TRBJ2-7): EPEVTQTPSHQVTQMGQEVILRCVPISNHLYFYWYRQILGQKVEFLVSFYNNEISEKSEIFDDQFSVERPDGSNFTLKIRSTKLEDSAMYFCASSEAFRYEQYFGPGTRLTVT.

The table lists this clone with a count of one. The rearrangement uses TRBV7-2 and TRBJ1-5; a weak D match, TRBD1 (6 bases). The CDR3 is 18 amino acids. CDR1 SGHTA and CDR2 FQGNSA come from the germline V gene. V was clipped by 2 bases and J by 4 bases, with 21 bases between them. The DNA for the CDR3 is TGTGCCAGCAGCTTAAAATCGCTACAGGGAAGGAGGAATCAGCCCCAGCATTTT. Amino acid sequence: CASSLKSLQGRRNQPQHF.

The genes are TRBV7-2 and TRBJ2-3, with 8 bases lining up with TRBD2. The CDR3 has 16 amino acids. Germline trimming cut 3 bases from V and 5 bases from J; bases unmatched to any gene: 10. CDR1 and CDR2 (germline): SGHTA, FQGNSA. The CDR3 nucleotides are TGTGCCAGCAGCTTGTCCAGCGGGAGTGCGGGAGATACGCAGTATTTT. Its protein is CASSLSSGSAGDTQYF.

This chain uses TRBV10-3 with TRBJ1-5; D is ambiguous. Germline CDR1 is ENHRY and CDR2 is SYGVKD. The CDR3 runs 13 residues. The V end lost 4 bases, the J end lost 7 bases, and 11 bases lay between the germline ends. The CDR3: CAISGEESQPQHF. The CDR3 DNA follows: TGTGCCATCAGTGGTGAGGAGTCCCAGCCCCAGCATTTT.

The J gene is TRBJ2-7, the V gene TRBV7-2, with a tentative D call TRBD2 (5 bases). The CDR3 is 13 amino acids. The V gene's germline CDR1 is SGHTA and CDR2 FQGNSA. Trimming cost V 5 bases and J 3 bases, with 11 bases left between them. The CDR3 protein is CASSTRGNYEQYF. The CDR3 DNA sequence: TGTGCCAGCAGCACCCGAGGGAACTACGAGCAGTACTTC.

In nucleotides, the CDR3 is TGTGCCAGCAGGCTGACTAGCGGGAATAGTGTGTATTTT. It translates to CASRLTSGNSVYF. The rearrangement links TRBV2 to TRBJ2-3, with 11 positions matching TRBD2. There are 13 residues in the CDR3. The trim removed 6 bases at V and 14 bases at J, leaving 10 bases unmatched. CDR1 and CDR2 from the germline V gene are SNHLY and FYNNEI.

The rearrangement joins TRBV5-1 to TRBJ1-3; TRBD1 agrees at 8 bases. The length of the CDR3 is 15 residues. The junction had 4 bases not matched to a gene; V was cut back by 4 bases and J by 1 base. Germline CDR1 and CDR2: SGHRS and YFSETQ. CDR3 loop: CASSQTGGSGNTIYF. The CDR3 DNA reads as TGCGCCAGCAGCCAAACAGGGGGTTCTGGAAACACCATATATTTT.

The rearrangement links TRBV29-1 to TRBJ1-1; D not certain. Trimming left V 5 bases short and J 0 bases short, with 7 bases between. There are 12 residues in the CDR3. Per the germline V gene, CDR1 is SQVTM and CDR2 is ANQGSEA. The CDR3 protein is CSVQRMNTEAFF. The CDR3 nucleotides are TGCAGCGTTCAGAGGATGAACACTGAAGCTTTCTTT.